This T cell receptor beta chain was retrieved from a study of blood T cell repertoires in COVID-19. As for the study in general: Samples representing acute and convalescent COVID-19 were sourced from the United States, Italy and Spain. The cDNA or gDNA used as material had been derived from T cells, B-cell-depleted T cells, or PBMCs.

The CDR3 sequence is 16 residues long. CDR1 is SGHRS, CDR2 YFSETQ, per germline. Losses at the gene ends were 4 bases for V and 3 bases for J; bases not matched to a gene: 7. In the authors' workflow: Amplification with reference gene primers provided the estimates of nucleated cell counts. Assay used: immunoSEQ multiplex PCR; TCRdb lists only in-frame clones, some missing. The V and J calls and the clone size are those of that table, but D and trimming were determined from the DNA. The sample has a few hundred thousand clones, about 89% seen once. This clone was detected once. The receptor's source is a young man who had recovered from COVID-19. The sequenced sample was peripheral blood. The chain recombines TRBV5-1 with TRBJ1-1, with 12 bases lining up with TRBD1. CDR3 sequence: CASSRGTGGSYTEAFF. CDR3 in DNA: TGCGCCAGCAGCCGCGGGACAGGGGGCTCGTACACTGAAGCTTTCTTT.